Sequencing of this T cell receptor beta chain was carried out in a study of shared clonotypes between healthy human individuals. Study context: The donor pool was made up of two women and a few men aged 18 to 49.

Terminally differentiated effector memory CD45RA+ cells were left out of the naive CD8 fraction, which was CD45RO-negative and positively selected for CCR7. V shed 4 bases and J 4 bases; nucleotides not matched to a gene: 4. The CDR3 totals 15 residues. Germline assignment: CDR1 LGHNA and CDR2 YNFKEQ. Clones were sequenced by immunoSEQ multiplex PCR, and TCRdb holds only the in-frame ones, with some missing. Of under 1 million clones in the sample, 80% to 95% were seen once. This clone was seen once. Sequencing input: naive CD8+ T cells sorted from blood. The receptor comes from a young man in good health. This chain links TRBV4-2 with TRBJ2-1; 10 nucleotides align to TRBD1. DNA for the CDR3: TGTGCCAGCAGCCCGACAGGGGGCAAGTACAATGAGCAGTTCTTC. This encodes CASSPTGGKYNEQFF.